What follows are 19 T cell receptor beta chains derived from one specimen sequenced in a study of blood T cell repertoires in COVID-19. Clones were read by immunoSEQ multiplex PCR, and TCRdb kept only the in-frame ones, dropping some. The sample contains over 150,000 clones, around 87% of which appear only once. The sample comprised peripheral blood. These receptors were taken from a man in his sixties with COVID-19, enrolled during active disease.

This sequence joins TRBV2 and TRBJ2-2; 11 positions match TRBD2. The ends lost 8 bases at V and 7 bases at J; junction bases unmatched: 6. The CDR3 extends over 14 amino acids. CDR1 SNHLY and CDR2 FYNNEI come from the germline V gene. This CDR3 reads CASLLAGGGGELFF. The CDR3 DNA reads TGTGCCAGCCTTCTAGCGGGGGGTGGCGGGGAGCTGTTTTTT. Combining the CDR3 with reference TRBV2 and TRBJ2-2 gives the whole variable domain EPEVTQTPSHQVTQMGQEVILRCVPISNHLYFYWYRQILGQKVEFLVSFYNNEISEKSEIFDDQFSVERPDGSNFTLKIRSTKLEDSAMYFCASLLAGGGGELFFGEGSRLTVL.

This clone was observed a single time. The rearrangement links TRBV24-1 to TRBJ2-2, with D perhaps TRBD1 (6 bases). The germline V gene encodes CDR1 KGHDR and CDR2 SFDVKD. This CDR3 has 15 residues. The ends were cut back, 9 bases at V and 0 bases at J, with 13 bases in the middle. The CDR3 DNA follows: TGTGCCACCTCGAAAACAGGGTCGAACACCGGGGAGCTGTTTTTT. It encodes CATSKTGSNTGELFF.

The CDR3 region is CASSTRTGGRTEAFF. The CDR3 nucleotides read TGTGCCAGCAGCACCCGGACAGGGGGCCGAACTGAAGCTTTCTTT. The chain is built from TRBV11-3 and TRBJ1-1; 11 bases line up with TRBD1. The V gene end was trimmed by 5 bases and the J gene end by 5 bases; junction bases not matched to a gene: 7. Germline V CDR1 and CDR2: SGHNT, YENEEA. This CDR3 has 15 amino acids. Full variable domain (remainder filled in from reference TRBV11-3 and TRBJ1-1): EAGVVQSPRYKIIEKKQPVAFWCNPISGHNTLYWYLQNLGQGPELLIRYENEEAVDDSQLPKDRFSAERLKGVDSTLKIQPAELGDSAVYLCASSTRTGGRTEAFFGQGTRLTVV.

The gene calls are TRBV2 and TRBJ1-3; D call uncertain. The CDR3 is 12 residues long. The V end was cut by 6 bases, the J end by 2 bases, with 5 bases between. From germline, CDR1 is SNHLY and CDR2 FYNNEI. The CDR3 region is CASRATGNTIYF. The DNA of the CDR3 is TGTGCCAGCAGGGCCACTGGAAACACCATATATTTT. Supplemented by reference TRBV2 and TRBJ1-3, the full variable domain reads EPEVTQTPSHQVTQMGQEVILRCVPISNHLYFYWYRQILGQKVEFLVSFYNNEISEKSEIFDDQFSVERPDGSNFTLKIRSTKLEDSAMYFCASRATGNTIYFGEGSWLTVV.

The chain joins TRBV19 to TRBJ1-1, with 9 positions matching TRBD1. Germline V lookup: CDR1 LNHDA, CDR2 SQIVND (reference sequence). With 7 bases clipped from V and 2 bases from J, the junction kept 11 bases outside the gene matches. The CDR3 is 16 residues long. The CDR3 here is CASTSGRQGVNTEAFF. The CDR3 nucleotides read TGTGCCAGTACCTCCGGCCGACAGGGGGTAAACACTGAAGCTTTCTTT. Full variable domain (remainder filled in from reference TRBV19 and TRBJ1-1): DGGITQSPKYLFRKEGQNVTLSCEQNLNHDAMYWYRQDPGQGLRLIYYSQIVNDFQKGDIAEGYSVSREKKESFPLTVTSAQKNPTAFYLCASTSGRQGVNTEAFFGQGTRLTVV.

CDR3 in amino acids: CASSSAGSTGYEQYF. CDR3 sequence (DNA): TGTGCCAGCAGCTCCGCCGGGAGCACGGGCTACGAGCAGTACTTC. This chain connects TRBV6-2 or TRBV6-3 to TRBJ2-7, with a tentative D call TRBD2 (6 bases). This CDR3 is built from 15 residues. V was clipped by 6 bases and J by 3 bases, with 18 bases between them. Germline CDR1 reads MNHEY; CDR2 reads SVGEGT.

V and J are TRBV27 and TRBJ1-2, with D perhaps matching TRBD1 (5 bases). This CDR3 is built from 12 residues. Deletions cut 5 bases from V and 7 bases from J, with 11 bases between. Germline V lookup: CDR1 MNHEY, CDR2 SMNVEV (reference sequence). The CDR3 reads CASSEEGRGYTF. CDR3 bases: TGTGCCAGCAGTGAGGAGGGACGTGGCTACACCTTC.

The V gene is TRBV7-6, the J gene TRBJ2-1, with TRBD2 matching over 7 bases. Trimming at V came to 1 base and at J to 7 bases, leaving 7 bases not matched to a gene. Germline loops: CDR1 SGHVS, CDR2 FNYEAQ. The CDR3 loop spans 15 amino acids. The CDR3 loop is CASSLGAGVVNEQFF. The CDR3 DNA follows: TGTGCCAGCAGCTTAGGCGCGGGAGTAGTAAATGAGCAGTTCTTC.

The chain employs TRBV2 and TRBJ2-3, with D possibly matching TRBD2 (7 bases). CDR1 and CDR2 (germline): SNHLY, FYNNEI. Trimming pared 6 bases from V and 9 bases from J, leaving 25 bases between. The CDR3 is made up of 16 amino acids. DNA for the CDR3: TGTGCCAGCAGCCTACAGGGCACTAGCGCGGTTGTAACGCAGTATTTT. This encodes CASSLQGTSAVVTQYF.

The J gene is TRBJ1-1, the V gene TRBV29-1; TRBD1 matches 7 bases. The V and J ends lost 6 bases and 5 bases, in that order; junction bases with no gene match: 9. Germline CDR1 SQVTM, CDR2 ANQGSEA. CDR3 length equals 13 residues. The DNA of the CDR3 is TGCAGCGTAGTACAGGGGACGAGGACTGAAGCTTTCTTT. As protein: CSVVQGTRTEAFF.

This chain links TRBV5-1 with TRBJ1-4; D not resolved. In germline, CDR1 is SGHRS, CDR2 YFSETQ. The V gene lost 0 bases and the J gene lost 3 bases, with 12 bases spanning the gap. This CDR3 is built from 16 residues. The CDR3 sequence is CASSLGSSRANEKLFF. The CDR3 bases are TGCGCCAGCAGCTTGGGGTCTAGCCGGGCTAATGAAAAACTGTTTTTT.

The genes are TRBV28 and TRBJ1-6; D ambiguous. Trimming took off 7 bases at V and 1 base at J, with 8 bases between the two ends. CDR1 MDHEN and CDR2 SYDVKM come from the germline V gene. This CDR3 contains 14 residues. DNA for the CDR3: TGTGCCAGCAATGAGGTTTCCTATAATTCACCCCTCCACTTT. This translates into CASNEVSYNSPLHF.

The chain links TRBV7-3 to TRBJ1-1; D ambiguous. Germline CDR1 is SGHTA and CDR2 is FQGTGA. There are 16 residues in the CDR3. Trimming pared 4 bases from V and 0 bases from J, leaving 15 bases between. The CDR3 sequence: CASSSQPITVNTEAFF. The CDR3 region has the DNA TGTGCCAGCAGCTCACAGCCCATTACAGTGAACACTGAAGCTTTCTTT.

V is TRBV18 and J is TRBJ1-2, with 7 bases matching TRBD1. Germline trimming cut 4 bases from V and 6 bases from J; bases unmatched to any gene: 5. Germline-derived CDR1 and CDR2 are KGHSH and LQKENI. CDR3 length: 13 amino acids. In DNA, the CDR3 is TGTGCCAGCTCACAAAACAGGGGAGATGGCTACACCTTC. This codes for CASSQNRGDGYTF.

CDR3 amino acids: CASSLRTGAPEAFF. The DNA for the CDR3 is TGTGCCAGCAGCTTACGTACAGGGGCCCCTGAAGCTTTCTTT. The genes are TRBV11-2 and TRBJ1-1; 7 bases are shared with TRBD1. Germline trimming cut 2 bases from V and 6 bases from J; bases unmatched to any gene: 6. CDR1 and CDR2 from the germline V gene are SGHAT and FQNNGV. There are 14 residues in the CDR3. The full variable domain, its missing parts supplied by reference TRBV11-2 and TRBJ1-1, is EAGVAQSPRYKIIEKRQSVAFWCNPISGHATLYWYQQILGQGPKLLIQFQNNGVVDDSQLPKDRFSAERLKGVDSTLKIQPAKLEDSAVYLCASSLRTGAPEAFFGQGTRLTVV.

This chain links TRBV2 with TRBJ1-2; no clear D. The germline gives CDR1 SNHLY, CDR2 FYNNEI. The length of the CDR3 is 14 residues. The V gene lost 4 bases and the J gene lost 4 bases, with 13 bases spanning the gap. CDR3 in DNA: TGTGCCAGCAGTGTAGGACTTATAACCTATGGCTACACCTTC. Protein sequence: CASSVGLITYGYTF.

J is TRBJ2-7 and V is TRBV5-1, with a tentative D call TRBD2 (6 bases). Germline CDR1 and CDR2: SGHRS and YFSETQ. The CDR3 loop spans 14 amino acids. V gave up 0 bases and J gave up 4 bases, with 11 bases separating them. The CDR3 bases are TGCGCCAGCAGCTTGGCCGGGAGCGGGTACGAGCAGTACTTC. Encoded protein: CASSLAGSGYEQYF.

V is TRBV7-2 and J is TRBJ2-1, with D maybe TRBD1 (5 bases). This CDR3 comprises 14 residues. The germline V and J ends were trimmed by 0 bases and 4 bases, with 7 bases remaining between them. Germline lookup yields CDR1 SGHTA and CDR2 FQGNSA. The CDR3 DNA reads TGTGCCAGCAGCTTAGCGGGGCCATACAATGAGCAGTTCTTC. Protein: CASSLAGPYNEQFF.

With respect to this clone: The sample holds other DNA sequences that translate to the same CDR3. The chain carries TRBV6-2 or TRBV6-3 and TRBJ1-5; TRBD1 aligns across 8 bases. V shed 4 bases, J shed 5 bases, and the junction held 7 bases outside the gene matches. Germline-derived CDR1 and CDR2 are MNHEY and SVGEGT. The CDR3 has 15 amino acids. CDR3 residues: CASSSIDRGYQPQHF. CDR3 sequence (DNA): TGTGCCAGCAGTTCCATAGACAGGGGCTATCAGCCCCAGCATTTT.